The 26 T cell receptor beta chains below all came from one sample that was sequenced in a study of T-cell reconstitution after alpha-beta-depleted transplantation in children. Unique molecular identifiers were used in preparing the TCRbeta library. Using its own MiXCR run on the PCR reads, TCRdb lists one record per CDR3 protein. The sample has some 87,000 distinct CDR3 sequences, roughly 16% seen once; the top ten hold about 19%. The sample in question was PBMCs, mostly from graft donor cells, obtained 180 days after TCRalphabeta/CD19-depleted stem cell transplant. The source of these receptors is a male patient aged 2-9 years who had a stem cell transplant for acute lymphoblastic leukemia, so the T cells may come from the graft donor.

A few counts support this clonotype. Germline is not matched at one junction end, which may reflect a read error. V and J are TRBV3-1 and TRBJ2-1; D possibly corresponds to TRBD2 (6 bases). Per the germline V gene, CDR1 is LGHDT and CDR2 is YNNKEL (reference sequence). This CDR3 region has 15 residues. The CDR3 is CASCQLAGTYNEQFF. Written as DNA, the CDR3 is TGTGCCAGCTGCCAACTCGCGGGGACCTACAATGAGCAGTTCTTC.

A word on this clonotype: One end of the junction varies from germline; a read error may be responsible. The chain combines TRBV2 with TRBJ1-2; D might be TRBD1 (5 bases). The CDR3 is made up of 11 amino acids. CDR1 is SNHLY and CDR2 is FYNNEI in the germline V gene. In nucleotides, the CDR3 is TGTGCCAGCAAAGACAGCTATGGCTACATCTTC. Its translation: CASKDSYGYIF.

This clonotype was recorded at least ten times. The rearrangement joins TRBV28 to TRBJ2-5; 7 bases line up with TRBD2. In germline, CDR1 is MDHEN, CDR2 SYDVKM. The CDR3 contains 12 residues. With 6 bases clipped from V and 5 bases from J, the junction kept 3 bases outside the gene matches. In DNA, the CDR3 is TGTGCCAGCAGGTGGGGGGGTGAGACCCAGTACTTC. Translated, it gives CASRWGGETQYF.

The chain joins TRBV6-6 to TRBJ2-5; D gene ambiguous. CDR1 is MNHNY and CDR2 is SVGAGI in the germline V gene (reference sequence). The CDR3 runs 13 residues. Trimming stripped 2 bases from V and 5 bases from J, with 9 bases between. The CDR3: CASSYRPGETQYF. The DNA for the CDR3 is TGTGCCAGCAGTTACCGGCCCGGGGAGACCCAGTACTTC.

This clonotype came up a few times. The chain carries TRBV19 and TRBJ2-1; 10 bases are shared with TRBD2. Germline trimming cut 5 bases from V and 2 bases from J; bases unmatched to any gene: 9. The CDR3 has 17 residues. The germline V gene has CDR1 LNHDA and CDR2 SQIVND (reference sequence). CDR3 sequence (DNA): TGTGCCAGTAGTCCCGGCAGCGGGGGGGTCACCTACAATGAGCAGTTCTTC. Protein sequence: CASSPGSGGVTYNEQFF.

The rearrangement joins TRBV19 to TRBJ2-1; no reliable D call. The V end lost 0 bases, the J end lost 1 base, and 4 bases lay between the germline ends. The CDR3 length is 14 residues. In germline, CDR1 is LNHDA, CDR2 SQIVND (reference sequence). The CDR3 sequence is CASSIEGSYNEQFF. The DNA of the CDR3 is TGTGCCAGTAGTATAGAAGGGTCCTACAATGAGCAGTTCTTC.

There are many counts of this clonotype. The chain combines TRBV4-1 with TRBJ2-7; D is uncertain. This CDR3 comprises 17 residues. The V gene's germline CDR1 is MGHRA and CDR2 YSYEKL. V was clipped by 0 bases and J by 5 bases, with 20 bases between them. CDR3 nucleotide sequence: TGCGCCAGCAGCCAAGATAGAGTGCCCTTGGGTAGGAACGAGCAGTACTTC. Translated, it gives CASSQDRVPLGRNEQYF.

This clonotype has only a few counts. This chain connects TRBV4-1 to TRBJ1-6; 8 bases are shared with TRBD1. CDR1 and CDR2 from the germline V gene are MGHRA and YSYEKL. After removal of 5 bases from V and 8 bases from J, the junction contained 8 bases not matched to a gene. The CDR3 runs 15 residues. CDR3 sequence (DNA): TGCGCCAGCAGCTTTCGGGACAGGTGGGATTCACCCCTCCACTTT. Protein product: CASSFRDRWDSPLHF.

The rearrangement uses TRBV7-9 and TRBJ2-5; no definite D call. Germline CDR1 is SEHNR and CDR2 is FQNEAQ (reference sequence). The CDR3 length is 13 residues. V was clipped by 8 bases and J by 1 base, with 11 bases between them. The CDR3 here is CASGPSAQETQYF. The CDR3, as DNA: TGTGCCAGCGGTCCATCAGCCCAAGAGACCCAGTACTTC.

This clonotype was found many times. The chain combines TRBV20-1 with TRBJ2-7, with D possibly called TRBD1 or TRBD2 (5 bases each). CDR3 length: 13 amino acids. Germline-derived CDR1 and CDR2 are DFQATT and SNEGSKA (reference sequence). V shed 2 bases and J shed 0 bases, with 8 bases lying between them. In DNA form, the CDR3 reads TGCAGTGCTAGAACCGGGACCTCCTACGAGCAGTACTTC. As protein: CSARTGTSYEQYF.

This clonotype appeared a few times. This chain uses TRBV9 with TRBJ1-2; weak D call: TRBD1 (5 bases). The V end lost 10 bases, the J end lost 3 bases, and 22 bases lay between the germline ends. The length of the CDR3 is 15 residues. Germline CDR1 and CDR2: SGDLS and YYNGEE. CDR3 bases: TGTGCCGGAAGGGAGGGGACGAAGCTATACTATGGCTACACCTTC. It encodes CAGREGTKLYYGYTF.

There are a few counts of this clonotype. The CDR3 DNA follows: TGTGCCAGCACGGACCCGGAAACAGATACGCAGTATTTT. Its translation is CASTDPETDTQYF. The chain employs TRBV12-3 or TRBV12-4 and TRBJ2-3; the D is unclear. The V and J ends lost 7 bases and 3 bases respectively, with 11 bases between them. This CDR3 has 13 residues.

The J gene is TRBJ2-3, the V gene TRBV20-1; 12 nucleotides line up with TRBD2. CDR3 length: 15 amino acids. With V trimmed by 3 bases and J by 8 bases, 9 bases remained unmatched. Germline V gene lookup returns CDR1 DFQATT and CDR2 SNEGSKA (reference sequence). CDR3 region: CSASSSGGGPGTQYF. CDR3 DNA: TGCAGTGCTAGTTCTAGCGGGGGGGGACCGGGTACGCAGTATTTT.

This clonotype has just a few counts. The CDR3 nucleotides read TGCAGCGTAAACAGGGGGCCCTACGAGCAGTACTTC. It translates to CSVNRGPYEQYF. The chain has TRBV29-1 and TRBJ2-7; TRBD1 matches at 9 bases. CDR3 length: 12 amino acids. Trimming at V came to 6 bases and at J to 2 bases, leaving 2 bases not matched to a gene. Germline CDR1 and CDR2: SQVTM and ANQGSEA.

The V and J genes are TRBV5-1 and TRBJ1-6; no firm D call. Germline assignment: CDR1 SGHRS and CDR2 YFSETQ. Deletions cut 4 bases from V and 4 bases from J, with 12 bases between. This CDR3 has 15 residues. CDR3 sequence reads: CASSPDGSYNSPLHF. The CDR3 DNA reads TGCGCCAGCAGCCCAGACGGATCGTATAATTCACCCCTCCACTTT. The complete variable domain, with remaining parts taken from reference TRBV5-1 and TRBJ1-6, reads KAGVTQTPRYLIKTRGQQVTLSCSPISGHRSVSWYQQTPGQGLQFLFEYFSETQRNKGNFPGRFSGRQFSNSRSEMNVSTLELGDSALYLCASSPDGSYNSPLHFGNGTRLTVT.

The rearrangement uses TRBV6-5 and TRBJ2-2, with TRBD2 matching over 12 bases. The CDR3 runs to 17 residues. Germline CDR1 MNHEY, CDR2 SVGAGI. V lost 2 bases and J lost 5; bases outside the gene matches: 6. The CDR3 sequence is CASSYTTSGGRTGELFF. The CDR3 region has the DNA TGTGCCAGCAGTTACACCACTAGCGGGGGGCGAACCGGGGAGCTGTTTTTT.

The genes are TRBV30 and TRBJ2-2; D uncertain. Germline V gene sequence: CDR1 GTSNPN, CDR2 SVGIG (reference sequence). This CDR3 has 14 residues. V gave up 0 bases and J gave up 4 bases, with 9 bases separating them. The chain's CDR3 is CAWSVSPLTGELFF. As DNA, the CDR3 is TGTGCCTGGAGTGTCTCGCCGCTCACCGGGGAGCTGTTTTTT. The whole variable domain, filled in from reference TRBV30 and TRBJ2-2, reads SQTIHQWPATLVQPVGSPLSLECTVEGTSNPNLYWYRQAAGRGLQLLFYSVGIGQISSEVPQNLSASRPQDRQFILSSKKLLLSDSGFYLCAWSVSPLTGELFFGEGSRLTVL.

This clonotype was detected a few times. CDR3 residues: CASSLAGMDRVKGTEAFF. DNA for the CDR3: TGCGCCAGCAGCTTGGCCGGGATGGACAGGGTGAAGGGGACTGAAGCTTTCTTT. The chain links TRBV5-1 to TRBJ1-1; 8 nucleotides agree with TRBD1. The V gene's germline CDR1 is SGHRS and CDR2 YFSETQ. Unmatched junction bases numbered 15, after V lost 0 bases and J lost 5 bases. The CDR3 covers 18 residues.

This clonotype has only a few counts. The rearrangement links TRBV11-2 to TRBJ2-1, with 7 bases fitting TRBD2. The V segment lost 0 bases and the J segment 6 bases; nucleotides outside the gene matches: 11. Germline assignment: CDR1 SGHAT and CDR2 FQNNGV. The length of the CDR3 is 17 residues. The CDR3 reads CASSLETSQRGTNEQFF. In DNA, the CDR3 is TGTGCCAGCAGCTTAGAAACGAGCCAGCGGGGAACCAATGAGCAGTTCTTC.

The table lists this clonotype with a few counts. The chain carries TRBV10-2 and TRBJ2-1, with TRBD2 matching over 12 bases. The length of the CDR3 is 13 residues. V was clipped by 6 bases and J by 10 bases; unmatched bases: 4. Germline CDR1 and CDR2: WSHSY and SAAADI. The CDR3: CASRFLAGGEQFF. The CDR3 DNA sequence: TGCGCCAGCAGATTTCTAGCGGGGGGGGAGCAGTTCTTC.

This clonotype showed up just a few times. The genes are TRBV3-1 and TRBJ1-2, with TRBD1 matching over 10 bases. Trimming removed 0 bases from V and 7 bases from J; junction bases left unmatched: 8. The germline gives CDR1 LGHDT, CDR2 YNNKEL (reference sequence). The CDR3 is made up of 16 amino acids. The CDR3 nucleotides read TGTGCCAGCAGCCAAGATTCGGGGACAGGGGCTGGTGGCTACACCTTC. Its translation is CASSQDSGTGAGGYTF. Combining the CDR3 with reference TRBV3-1 and TRBJ1-2 gives the whole variable domain DTAVSQTPKYLVTQMGNDKSIKCEQNLGHDTMYWYKQDSKKFLKIMFSYNNKELIINETVPNRFSPKSPDKAHLNLHINSLELGDSAVYFCASSQDSGTGAGGYTFGSGTRLTVV.

This clonotype appeared a few times. The V and J genes are TRBV12-3 or TRBV12-4 and TRBJ2-7, with TRBD1 identical over 7 bases. J lost 5 bases, V lost 3 bases, and 4 bases had no gene match. This CDR3 is 13 amino acids long. The CDR3 sequence is CASSLTGLNEQYF. The CDR3 DNA sequence: TGTGCCAGCAGTTTGACAGGGTTGAACGAGCAGTACTTC.

This clonotype was counted between two and nine times. The V and J genes are TRBV11-2 and TRBJ1-2; D call uncertain. The V end was cut by 2 bases, the J end by 4 bases, with 11 bases between. In germline, CDR1 is SGHAT, CDR2 FQNNGV. CDR3 size: 14 residues. CDR3 nucleotide sequence: TGTGCCAGCAGCTTATTGGGAGCCCCCTATGGCTACACCTTC. Amino acids: CASSLLGAPYGYTF.

The rearrangement uses TRBV28 and TRBJ2-1, with D possibly TRBD2 on 6 matching bases. Germline V gene data show CDR1 as MDHEN and CDR2 as SYDVKM. V lost 1 base, J lost 7 bases, and 26 bases lay in between. CDR3 length equals 19 residues. CDR3 region: CASSLYMGEAGTTGNEQFF. The CDR3 DNA reads TGTGCCAGCAGTTTATATATGGGTGAGGCGGGAACAACGGGGAATGAGCAGTTCTTC.

V gene TRBV5-1 combines with J gene TRBJ1-1; 8 bases are shared with TRBD1. Trimming cost V 2 bases and J 1 base; bases outside gene matches: 1. The CDR3 has 14 residues. CDR1 and CDR2 from the germline V gene are SGHRS and YFSETQ. The CDR3 DNA reads as TGCGCCAGCAGCTTCGGGACAGGGAACACTGAAGCTTTCTTT. Translation gives CASSFGTGNTEAFF.

As concerns this clonotype: A read error may account for a junction end that differs from germline. J is TRBJ2-7 and V is TRBV7-9; D is perhaps TRBD1 (6 bases). The CDR3 spans 14 residues. Per the germline V gene, CDR1 is SEHNR and CDR2 is FQNEAQ (reference sequence). DNA of the CDR3: TGTGCCAGCAGTTTAGTCCGGGGACACTACGAGCAGTACTTC. Encoded protein: CASSLVRGHYEQYF.